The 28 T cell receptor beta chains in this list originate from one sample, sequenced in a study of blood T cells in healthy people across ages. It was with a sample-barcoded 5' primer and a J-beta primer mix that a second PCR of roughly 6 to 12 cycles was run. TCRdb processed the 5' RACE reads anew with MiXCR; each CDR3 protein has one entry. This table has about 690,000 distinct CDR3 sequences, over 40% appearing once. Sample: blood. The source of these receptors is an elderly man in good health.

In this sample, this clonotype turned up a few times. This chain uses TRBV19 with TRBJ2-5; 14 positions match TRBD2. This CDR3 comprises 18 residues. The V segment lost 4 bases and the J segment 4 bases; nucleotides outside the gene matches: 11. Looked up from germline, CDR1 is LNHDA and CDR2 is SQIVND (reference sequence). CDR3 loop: CASSKRGPGLAGVETQYF. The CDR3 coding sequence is TGTGCCAGTAGTAAGAGGGGCCCGGGACTAGCGGGGGTAGAGACCCAGTACTTC.

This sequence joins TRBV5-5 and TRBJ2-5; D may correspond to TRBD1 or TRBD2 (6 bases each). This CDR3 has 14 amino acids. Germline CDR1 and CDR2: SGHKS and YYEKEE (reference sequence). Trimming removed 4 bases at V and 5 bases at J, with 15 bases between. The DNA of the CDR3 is TGTGCCAGCAGCCGGGACATAGCGGAGGAGACCCAGTACTTC. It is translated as CASSRDIAEETQYF. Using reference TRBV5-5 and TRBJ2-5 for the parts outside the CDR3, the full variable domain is DAGVTQSPTHLIKTRGQQVTLRCSPISGHKSVSWYQQVLGQGPQFIFQYYEKEERGRGNFPDRFSARQFPNYSSELNVNALLLGDSALYLCASSRDIAEETQYFGPGTRLLVL.

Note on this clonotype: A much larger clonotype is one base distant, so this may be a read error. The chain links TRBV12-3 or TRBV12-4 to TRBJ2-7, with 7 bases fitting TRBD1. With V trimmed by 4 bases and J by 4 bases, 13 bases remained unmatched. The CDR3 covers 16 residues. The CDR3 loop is CASSSHNPGQKYEQYF. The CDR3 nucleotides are TGTGCCAGCAGTTCCCATAACCCGGGACAGAAGTACGAGCAGTACTTC.

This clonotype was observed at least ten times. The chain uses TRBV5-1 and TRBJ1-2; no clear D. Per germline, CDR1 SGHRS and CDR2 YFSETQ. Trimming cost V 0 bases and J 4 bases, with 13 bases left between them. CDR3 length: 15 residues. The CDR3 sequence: CASSLAPSVSYGYTF. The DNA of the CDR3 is TGCGCCAGCAGCTTGGCCCCATCTGTAAGCTATGGCTACACCTTC.

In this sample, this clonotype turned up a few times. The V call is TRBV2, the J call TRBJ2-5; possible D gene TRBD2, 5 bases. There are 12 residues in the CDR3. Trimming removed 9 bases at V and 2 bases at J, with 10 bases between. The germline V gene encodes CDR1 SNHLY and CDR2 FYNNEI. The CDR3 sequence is CARAGLQETQYF. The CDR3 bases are TGTGCCAGGGCGGGCTTACAAGAGACCCAGTACTTC. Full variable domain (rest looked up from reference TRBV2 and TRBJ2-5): EPEVTQTPSHQVTQMGQEVILRCVPISNHLYFYWYRQILGQKVEFLVSFYNNEISEKSEIFDDQFSVERPDGSNFTLKIRSTKLEDSAMYFCARAGLQETQYFGPGTRLLVL.

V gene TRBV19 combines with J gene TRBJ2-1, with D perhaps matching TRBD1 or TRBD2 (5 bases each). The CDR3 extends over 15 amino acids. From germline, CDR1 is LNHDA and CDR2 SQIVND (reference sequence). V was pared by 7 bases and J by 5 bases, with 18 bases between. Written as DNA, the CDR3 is TGTGCCAGTATATCTGGGGGATCCCCCAACAATGAGCAGTTCTTC. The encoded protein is CASISGGSPNNEQFF.

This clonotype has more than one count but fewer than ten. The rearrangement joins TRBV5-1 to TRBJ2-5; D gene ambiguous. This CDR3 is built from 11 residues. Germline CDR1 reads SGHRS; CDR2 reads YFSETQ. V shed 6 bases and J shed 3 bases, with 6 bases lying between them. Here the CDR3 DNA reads TGCGCCAGCATCATTGAAGAGACCCAGTACTTC. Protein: CASIIEETQYF. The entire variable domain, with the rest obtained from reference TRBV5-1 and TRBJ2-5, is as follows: KAGVTQTPRYLIKTRGQQVTLSCSPISGHRSVSWYQQTPGQGLQFLFEYFSETQRNKGNFPGRFSGRQFSNSRSEMNVSTLELGDSALYLCASIIEETQYFGPGTRLLVL.

CDR3 sequence: CASSGPSTSTGELFF. CDR3 sequence (DNA): TGTGCCAGCAGCGGACCTAGTACAAGCACCGGGGAGCTGTTTTTT. This sequence joins TRBV5-5 and TRBJ2-2; the D is unclear. The CDR3 is 15 residues long. Trimming pared 4 bases from V and 4 bases from J, leaving 14 bases between. Germline V gives CDR1 SGHKS, CDR2 YYEKEE (reference sequence).

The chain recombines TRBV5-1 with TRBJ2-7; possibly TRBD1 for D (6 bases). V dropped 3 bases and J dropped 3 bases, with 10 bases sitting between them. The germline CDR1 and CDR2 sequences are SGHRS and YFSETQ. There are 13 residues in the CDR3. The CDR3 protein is CASSSQGIYEQYF. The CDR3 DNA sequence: TGCGCCAGCAGCTCGCAGGGGATCTACGAGCAGTACTTC.

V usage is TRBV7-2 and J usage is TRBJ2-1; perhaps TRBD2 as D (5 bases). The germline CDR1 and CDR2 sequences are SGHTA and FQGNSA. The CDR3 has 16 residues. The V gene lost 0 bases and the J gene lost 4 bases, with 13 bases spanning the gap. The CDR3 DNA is TGTGCCAGCAGCTTAGCAGCATGGACTGGATACAATGAGCAGTTCTTC. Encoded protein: CASSLAAWTGYNEQFF.

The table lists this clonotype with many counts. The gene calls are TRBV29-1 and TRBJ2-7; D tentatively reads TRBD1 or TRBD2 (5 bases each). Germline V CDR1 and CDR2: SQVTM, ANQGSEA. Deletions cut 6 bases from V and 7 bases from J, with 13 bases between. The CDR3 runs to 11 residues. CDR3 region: CSVQTWGEQYF. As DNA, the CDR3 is TGCAGCGTCCAAACATGGGGGGAGCAGTACTTC.

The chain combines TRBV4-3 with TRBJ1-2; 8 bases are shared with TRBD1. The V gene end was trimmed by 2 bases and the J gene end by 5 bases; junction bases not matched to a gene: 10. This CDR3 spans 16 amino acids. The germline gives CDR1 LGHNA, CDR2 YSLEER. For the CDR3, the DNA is TGCGCCAGCAGCCAAAACCTGGGAACAGGGGGATATGGCTACACCTTC. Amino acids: CASSQNLGTGGYGYTF.

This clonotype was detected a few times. The CDR3 spells CASSYSAGRLAGANVLTF. Written as DNA, the CDR3 is TGTGCCAGCAGTTACTCTGCAGGGAGGTTGGCTGGGGCCAACGTCCTGACTTTC. This rearrangement joins TRBV6-2 or TRBV6-3 to TRBJ2-6; possibly TRBD2 for D (6 bases). The CDR3 runs to 18 residues. Trimming left V 0 bases short and J 2 bases short, with 14 bases between. CDR1 is MNHEY, CDR2 SVGEGT, per germline.

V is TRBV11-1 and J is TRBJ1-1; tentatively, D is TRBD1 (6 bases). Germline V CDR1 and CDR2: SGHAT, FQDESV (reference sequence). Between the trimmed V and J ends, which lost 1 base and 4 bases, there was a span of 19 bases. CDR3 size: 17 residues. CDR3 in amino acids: CASSLGRGGGRRTEAFF. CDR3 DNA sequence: TGTGCCAGCAGCTTAGGGAGGGGCGGGGGGCGCCGCACTGAAGCTTTCTTT.

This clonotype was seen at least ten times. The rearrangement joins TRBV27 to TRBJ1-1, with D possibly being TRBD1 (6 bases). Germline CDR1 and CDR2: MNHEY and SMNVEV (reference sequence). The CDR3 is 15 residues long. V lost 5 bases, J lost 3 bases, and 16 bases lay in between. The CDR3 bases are TGTGCCAGCAGTCCGAAACAGGGAGGATACACTGAAGCTTTCTTT. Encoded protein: CASSPKQGGYTEAFF.

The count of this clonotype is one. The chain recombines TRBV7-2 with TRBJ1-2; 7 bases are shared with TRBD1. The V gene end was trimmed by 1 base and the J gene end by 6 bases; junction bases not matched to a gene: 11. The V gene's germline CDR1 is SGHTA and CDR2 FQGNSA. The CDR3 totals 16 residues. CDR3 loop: CASSLDPSTGVNGYTF. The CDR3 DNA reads TGTGCCAGCAGCTTAGACCCCTCAACAGGGGTAAATGGCTACACCTTC. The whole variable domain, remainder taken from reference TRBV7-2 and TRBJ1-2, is GAGVSQSPSNKVTEKGKDVELRCDPISGHTALYWYRQSLGQGLEFLIYFQGNSAPDKSGLPSDRFSAERTGGSVSTLTIQRTQQEDSAVYLCASSLDPSTGVNGYTFGSGTRLTVV.

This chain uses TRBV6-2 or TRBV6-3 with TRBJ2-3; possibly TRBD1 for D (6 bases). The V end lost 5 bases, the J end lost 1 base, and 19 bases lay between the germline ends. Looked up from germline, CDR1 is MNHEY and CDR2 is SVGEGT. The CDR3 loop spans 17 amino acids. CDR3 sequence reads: CASSPPLDRLRTDTQYF. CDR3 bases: TGTGCCAGCAGTCCACCCCTCGACAGGCTACGCACAGATACGCAGTATTTT.

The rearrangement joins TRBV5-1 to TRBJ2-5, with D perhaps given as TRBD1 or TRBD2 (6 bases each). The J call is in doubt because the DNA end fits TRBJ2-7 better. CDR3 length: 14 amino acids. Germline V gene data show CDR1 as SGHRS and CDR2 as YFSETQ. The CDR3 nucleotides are TGCGCCAGCAGTAGGGGGGATGACTCCTACGAGCAGTACTTC. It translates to CASSRGDDSYEQYF.

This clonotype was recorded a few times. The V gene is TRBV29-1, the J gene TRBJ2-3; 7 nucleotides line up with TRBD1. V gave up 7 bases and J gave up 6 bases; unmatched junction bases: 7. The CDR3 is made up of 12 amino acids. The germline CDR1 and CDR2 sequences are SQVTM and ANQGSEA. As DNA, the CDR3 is TGCAGCGGGGGACAGACGGTGGATACGCAGTATTTT. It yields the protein CSGGQTVDTQYF.

CDR3 loop: CSAQRTSGQETQYF. DNA of the CDR3: TGCAGTGCTCAAAGGACTAGCGGCCAAGAGACCCAGTACTTC. V usage is TRBV20-1 and J usage is TRBJ2-5; TRBD2 aligns across 10 bases. J lost 1 base, V lost 5 bases, and 4 bases had no gene match. In germline, CDR1 is DFQATT, CDR2 SNEGSKA (reference sequence). The CDR3 sequence is 14 residues long.

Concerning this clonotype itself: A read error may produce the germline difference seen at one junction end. DNA for the CDR3: TGTGCCACCAGCAGACGCCGGACTAGCGGCCTTTCCTACAATAAGCAGTTCTTC. Protein sequence: CATSRRRTSGLSYNKQFF. The rearrangement joins TRBV15 to TRBJ2-1; 10 nucleotides align to TRBD2. Germline-derived CDR1 and CDR2 are LNHNV and YYDKDF (reference sequence). CDR3 length equals 18 residues.

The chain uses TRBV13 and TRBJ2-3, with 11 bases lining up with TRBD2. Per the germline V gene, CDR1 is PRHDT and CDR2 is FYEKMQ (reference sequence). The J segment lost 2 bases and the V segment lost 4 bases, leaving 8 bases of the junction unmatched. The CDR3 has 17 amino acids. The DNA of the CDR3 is TGTGCCAGCAGCTCAAATCCGGGACTAGCGGACACAGATACGCAGTATTTT. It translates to CASSSNPGLADTDTQYF.

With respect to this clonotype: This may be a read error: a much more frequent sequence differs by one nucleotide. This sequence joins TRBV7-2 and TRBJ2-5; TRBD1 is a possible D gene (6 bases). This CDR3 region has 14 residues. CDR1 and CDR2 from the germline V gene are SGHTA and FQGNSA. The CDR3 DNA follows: TGTGCCAGCAGCTCTACAGGGCCCCAAGAGCCCCAGTACTTC. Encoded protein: CASSSTGPQEPQYF.

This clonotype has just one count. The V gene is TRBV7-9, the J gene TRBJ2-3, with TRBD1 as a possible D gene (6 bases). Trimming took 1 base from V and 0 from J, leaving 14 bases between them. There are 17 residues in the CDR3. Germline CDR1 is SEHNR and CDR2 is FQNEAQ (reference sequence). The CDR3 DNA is TGTGCCAGCAGCTTAGGGACAGCTCCTGCTAGCACAGATACGCAGTATTTT. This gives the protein CASSLGTAPASTDTQYF. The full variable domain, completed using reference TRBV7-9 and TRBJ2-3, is DTGVSQNPRHKITKRGQNVTFRCDPISEHNRLYWYRQTLGQGPEFLTYFQNEAQLEKSRLLSDRFSAERPKGSFSTLEIQRTEQGDSAMYLCASSLGTAPASTDTQYFGPGTRLTVL.

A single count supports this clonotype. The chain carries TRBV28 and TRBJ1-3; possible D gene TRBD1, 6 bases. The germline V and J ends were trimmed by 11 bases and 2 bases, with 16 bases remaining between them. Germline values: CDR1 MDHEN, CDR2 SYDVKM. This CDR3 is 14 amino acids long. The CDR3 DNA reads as TGTGCCGGCATCAAACAGGGACCTGGAAACACCATATATTTT. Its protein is CAGIKQGPGNTIYF.

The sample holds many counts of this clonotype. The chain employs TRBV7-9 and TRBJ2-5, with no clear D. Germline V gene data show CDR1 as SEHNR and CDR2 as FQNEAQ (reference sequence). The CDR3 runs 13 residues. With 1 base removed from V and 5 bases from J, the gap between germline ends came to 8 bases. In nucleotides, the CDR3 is TGTGCCAGCAGCTTAGATGTCGCGGAGACCCAGTACTTC. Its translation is CASSLDVAETQYF.

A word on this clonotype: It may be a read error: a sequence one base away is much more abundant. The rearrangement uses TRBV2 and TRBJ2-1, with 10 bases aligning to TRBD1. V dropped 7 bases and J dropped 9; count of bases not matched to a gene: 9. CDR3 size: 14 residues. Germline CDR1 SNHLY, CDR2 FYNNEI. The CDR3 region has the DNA TGTGCCAGCAATCGGGGACAGGGGAACAGTGAGCAGTTCTTC. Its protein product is CASNRGQGNSEQFF.

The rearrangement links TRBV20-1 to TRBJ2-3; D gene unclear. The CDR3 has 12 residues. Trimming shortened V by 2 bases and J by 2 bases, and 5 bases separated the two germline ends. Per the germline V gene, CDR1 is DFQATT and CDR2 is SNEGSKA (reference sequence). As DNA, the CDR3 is TGCAGTGCTAGAACAGTCACAGATACGCAGTATTTT. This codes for CSARTVTDTQYF.